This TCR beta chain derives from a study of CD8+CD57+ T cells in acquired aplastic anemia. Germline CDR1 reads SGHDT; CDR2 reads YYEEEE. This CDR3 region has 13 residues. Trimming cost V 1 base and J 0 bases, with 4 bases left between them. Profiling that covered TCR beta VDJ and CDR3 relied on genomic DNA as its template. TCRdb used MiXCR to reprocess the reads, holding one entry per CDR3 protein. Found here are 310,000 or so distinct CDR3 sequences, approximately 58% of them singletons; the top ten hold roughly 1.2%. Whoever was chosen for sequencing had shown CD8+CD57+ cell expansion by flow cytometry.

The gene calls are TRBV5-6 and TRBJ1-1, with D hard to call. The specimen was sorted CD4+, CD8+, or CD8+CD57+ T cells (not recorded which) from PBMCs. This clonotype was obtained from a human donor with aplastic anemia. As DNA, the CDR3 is TGTGCCAGCAGCTTGTACCTGAACACTGAAGCTTTCTTT. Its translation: CASSLYLNTEAFF.